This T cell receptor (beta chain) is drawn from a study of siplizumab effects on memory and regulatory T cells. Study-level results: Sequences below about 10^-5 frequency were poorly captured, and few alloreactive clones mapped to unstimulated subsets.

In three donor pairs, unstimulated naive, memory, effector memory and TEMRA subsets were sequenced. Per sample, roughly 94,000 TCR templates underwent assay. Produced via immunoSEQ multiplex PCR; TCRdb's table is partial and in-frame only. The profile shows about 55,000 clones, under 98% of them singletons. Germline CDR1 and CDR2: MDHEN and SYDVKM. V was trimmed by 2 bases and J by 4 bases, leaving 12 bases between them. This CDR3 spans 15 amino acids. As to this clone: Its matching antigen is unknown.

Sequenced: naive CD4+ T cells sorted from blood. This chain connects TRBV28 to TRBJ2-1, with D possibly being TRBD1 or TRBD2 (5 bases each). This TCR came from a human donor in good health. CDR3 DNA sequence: TGTGCCAGCAGTTTACGGCAGGGCGGGTACAATGAGCAGTTCTTC. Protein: CASSLRQGGYNEQFF.